The sequence of this TCR beta chain was determined in a study of T-cell reconstitution after alpha-beta-depleted transplantation in children. CDR3 size: 14 residues. Germline lookup yields CDR1 DFQATT and CDR2 SNEGSKA (reference sequence). The junction had 4 bases not matched to a gene; V was cut back by 5 bases and J by 5 bases. The TCRbeta library incorporated unique molecular identifiers. TCRdb passed the PCR reads through MiXCR, listing each CDR3 protein once. The sample yields about 360,000 distinct CDR3 sequences, roughly 13% seen once. There are many counts of this clonotype. The receptor was derived from a human donor who donated a stem cell graft to a child with Fanconi anemia. V usage is TRBV20-1 and J usage is TRBJ1-5; 12 positions match TRBD1. The material was PBMCs, obtained from the stem cell graft. The DNA of the CDR3 is TGCAGTGCTGAGGGGACAGGGGGCTATCAGCCCCAGCATTTT. Its protein is CSAEGTGGYQPQHF.